Given below is one TCR beta chain in context. Its matching antigen is unknown. Trimming left V 6 bases short and J 7 bases short, with 9 bases between. The CDR3 sequence is 12 residues long. Per the germline V gene, CDR1 is SNHLY and CDR2 is FYNNEI. Sequencing of TCR beta was carried out in blood CD8+ and CD4+ T cells. This entry comes from a study of CD8 T cells in Susac syndrome. When the RNA was reverse transcribed, random hexamers were used with an input of 0.5 to 1 ug. An immunoSEQ multiplex PCR amplified TCR beta CDR3 over 54 Vbeta and 13 Jbeta. TCRdb passed the immunoSEQ multiplex PCR reads through MiXCR, listing each CDR3 protein once. Here the sample spans about 120,000 distinct CDR3 sequences, about 93% being singletons. The study, taken as a whole, reports: The relatively small number of individuals in the TCR sequencing and HLA analysis was acknowledged by the study.

This clonotype originated in a human donor in good health. Material: CD4+ T cells from PBMCs. The chain couples TRBV2 to TRBJ2-2; weak D call: TRBD1 (5 bases). The DNA for the CDR3 is TGTGCCAGCAGCGCTGACAGCGGGGAGCTGTTTTTT. This codes for CASSADSGELFF. Complete variable domain (other parts from reference TRBV2 and TRBJ2-2): EPEVTQTPSHQVTQMGQEVILRCVPISNHLYFYWYRQILGQKVEFLVSFYNNEISEKSEIFDDQFSVERPDGSNFTLKIRSTKLEDSAMYFCASSADSGELFFGEGSRLTVL.